This is a list of T cell receptor beta chains from one sample in a study of shared clonotypes between healthy human individuals. Measured with immunoSEQ multiplex PCR; TCRdb has only the in-frame clones, and not every one. The sample lists about 2.3 million clones; about nine tenths were seen once. Sample: naive CD4+ T cells from PBMCs. The receptors shown here come from a man younger than 35 in good health. Some clones in this sample may be carry-over from other donors' samples. Both conserved end residues are part of each CDR3. The order of the fields is D gene, V gene, J gene, clone size, CDR3 DNA, CDR3 protein. A D gene is named only where the DNA matches it firmly. Rows may omit the clone size; those that give it use once, few, many or a size class.

>NA|TRBV29-1|TRBJ2-5|NA
TGCAGCGCTGGGGGAGTGCCTCAAGAGACCCAGTACTTC
CSAGGVPQETQYF
>NA|TRBV5-1|TRBJ2-3|once
TGCGCCAGCAGCTTAGAGGCCCGCACAGATACGCAGTATTTT
CASSLEARTDTQYF
>TRBD1|TRBV4-2|TRBJ2-3|few
TGTGCCAGCAGCCAAGAAGGAGACAGGGGGTCCACAGATACGCAGTATTTT
CASSQEGDRGSTDTQYF
>NA|TRBV5-1|TRBJ2-5|once
TGCGCCAGCAGCTCCCAAGGTGTGGAGACCCAGTACTTC
CASSSQGVETQYF
>NA|TRBV7-3|TRBJ2-1|once
TGTGCCAGCAGCCTTAATAGCGTCTCCTACAATGAGCAGTTCTTC
CASSLNSVSYNEQFF
>NA|TRBV7-3|TRBJ2-5|NA
TGTGCCAGCAGCTTTGGTGCGGGCACCCAAGAGACCCAGTACTTC
CASSFGAGTQETQYF
>NA|TRBV30|TRBJ1-1|few
TGTGCCTGGGGGGACTCAACTGAAGCTTTCTTT
CAWGDSTEAFF
>NA|TRBV2|TRBJ2-5|NA
TGTGCCAGCAGTGCCCTTCCTACTTACCAAGAGACCCAGTACTTC
CASSALPTYQETQYF
>NA|TRBV6-5|TRBJ1-5|NA
TGTGCCAGCAGTCGAAGAGTTGATCAGCCCCAGCATTTT
CASSRRVDQPQHF
>NA|TRBV5-1|TRBJ2-3|NA
TGCGCCAGCAGCTTGGATCCCGGTCGAGGGGGTGATACGCAGTATTTT
CASSLDPGRGGDTQYF
>NA|TRBV11-2|TRBJ2-1|NA
TGTGCCAGCAGCTCTATACAGGGCCACAATGAGCAGTTCTTC
CASSSIQGHNEQFF
>NA|TRBV7-2|TRBJ2-7|few
TGTGCCAGCAGCTACACCGCTGGGCCAACTGGGGGCGAGCAGTACTTC
CASSYTAGPTGGEQYF
>NA|TRBV30|TRBJ2-3|once
TGTGCCTGGAGGGGCTGGGAAGATACGCAGTATTTT
CAWRGWEDTQYF
>NA|TRBV19|TRBJ1-4|once
TGTGCCAGTAGCAAACCGGGACGGTCTAATGAAAAACTGTTTTTT
CASSKPGRSNEKLFF
>TRBD2|TRBV5-1|TRBJ2-7|NA
TGCGCCAGCAGCCGGGCGGGGGGCCTAACCTACGAGCAGTACTTC
CASSRAGGLTYEQYF
>NA|TRBV5-1|TRBJ1-1|NA
TGCGCCAGCAGCTTGCCGCAGTTGAACACTGAAGCTTTCTTT
CASSLPQLNTEAFF
>TRBD1|TRBV28|TRBJ1-1|once
TGTGCCAGCCGGGGGGTCGTAGTAGGGGGCCTGAACACTGAAGCTTTCTTT
CASRGVVVGGLNTEAFF
>NA|TRBV5-5|TRBJ2-7|NA
TGTGCCAGCAGCTTGGCCTTGAGTGGATCCTACGAGCAGTACTTC
CASSLALSGSYEQYF
>NA|TRBV28|TRBJ2-4|NA
TGTGCCAGCAGCCCCCATCCCCGGGGACCCCGGGCCGCCAAAAACATTCAGTACTTC
CASSPHPRGPRAAKNIQYF
>NA|TRBV7-7|TRBJ2-1|NA
TGTGCCAGCAGCTTACCCTGGGGGGAGCAGTTCTTC
CASSLPWGEQFF
>NA|TRBV27|TRBJ2-7|NA
TGTGCCAGCAGTTCCCGCACAGGGTTCGAGCAGTACTTC
CASSSRTGFEQYF
>TRBD2|TRBV6-5|TRBJ2-7|NA
TGTGCCAGCAGTCTGGGGAGGGTCACCTACGAGCAGTACTTC
CASSLGRVTYEQYF
>NA|TRBV10-3|TRBJ2-7|NA
TGTGCCATCAGCCGGGACCCTGAAAGGGGCGAGCAGTACTTC
CAISRDPERGEQYF
>NA|TRBV6-5|TRBJ2-5|NA
TGTGCCAGCAGACGGACGCTCCAAGAGACCCAGTACTTC
CASRRTLQETQYF
>TRBD2|TRBV27|TRBJ2-1|NA
TGTGCCAGTAGCGGGTTCCTGGTATTACGCAATGAGCAGTTCTTC
CASSGFLVLRNEQFF
>NA|TRBV28|TRBJ1-5|NA
TGTGCCAGCAGTTTGCGCAATCAGCCCCAGCATTTT
CASSLRNQPQHF
>TRBD2|TRBV5-1|TRBJ2-7|NA
TGCGCCAGCAGCACAGGGGGACTAGCGGGACGGAGTCCCCTTTACGAGCAGTACTTC
CASSTGGLAGRSPLYEQYF
>NA|TRBV7-3|TRBJ2-7|NA
TGTGCCAGCAGCTTAGGCGGGGATACCTACGAGCAGTACTTC
CASSLGGDTYEQYF
>TRBD2|TRBV7-2|TRBJ2-1|NA
TGTGCCAGCAGCTTAGGAGCGGGAGGGCCGGGTGAGCAGTTCTTC
CASSLGAGGPGEQFF
>NA|TRBV2|TRBJ2-4|NA
TGTGCCAGCAGGGGGCCGGGGATTCAGTACTTC
CASRGPGIQYF
>TRBD2|TRBV12-5|TRBJ2-5|NA
TGTGCTACCAGGTTTGGGAGGGTAGCGGGGATAGAGACCCAGTACTTC
CATRFGRVAGIETQYF
>TRBD1|TRBV9|TRBJ1-4|once
TGTGCCAGCAGCGTAGCGGTGGGACAGGGGAATGAAAAACTGTTTTTT
CASSVAVGQGNEKLFF
>NA|TRBV30|TRBJ1-4|NA
TGTGCCTGGACAGGGGCTACGGATGAAAAACTGTTTTTT
CAWTGATDEKLFF
>NA|TRBV7-9|TRBJ1-4|NA
TGTGCCAGCAGCTCTGGGGGGAGGCTTAATGAAAAACTGTTTTTT
CASSSGGRLNEKLFF
>NA|TRBV7-3|TRBJ2-1|NA
TGTGCCAGCAGCCCAGCAGTGGCTTACAATGAGCAGTTCTTC
CASSPAVAYNEQFF
>NA|TRBV5-6|TRBJ1-3|NA
TGTGCCAGCAGCCGCTGGGGTTCGGACACCATATATTTT
CASSRWGSDTIYF
>NA|TRBV7-3|TRBJ2-3|once
TGTGCCAGCAGCTTAAGTCCTAGCACAGATACGCAGTATTTT
CASSLSPSTDTQYF
>NA|TRBV7-6|TRBJ2-2|NA
TGTGCCAGCAGCTTAATCGTGAACACCGGGGAGCTGTTTTTT
CASSLIVNTGELFF
>TRBD1|TRBV7-9|TRBJ2-2|NA
TGTGCCAGCAGCGCGGGACAGGTTTTCACCGGGGAGCTGTTTTTT
CASSAGQVFTGELFF
>TRBD1|TRBV11-2|TRBJ1-1|NA
TGTGCCAGCAGCTTAAGGGACAGGACGAACACTGAAGCTTTCTTT
CASSLRDRTNTEAFF
>TRBD1|TRBV15|TRBJ2-7|NA
TGTGCCACCAGCTCAAGGACAGGAGCTTACGAGCAGTACTTC
CATSSRTGAYEQYF
>TRBD2|TRBV5-6|TRBJ2-5|once
TGTGCCAGCAGCTTGGTTGGGAGGACTAGCGGGATGCAAGAGACCCAGTACTTC
CASSLVGRTSGMQETQYF
>TRBD1|TRBV28|TRBJ2-7|once
TGTGCCAGCAGTTTAGGGTTCGGGGGGACAGGGAGTTACGAGCAGTACTTC
CASSLGFGGTGSYEQYF
>NA|TRBV6-6|TRBJ2-2|NA
TGTGCCAGCAGTTATTTAGGCACCGGGGAGCTGTTTTTT
CASSYLGTGELFF
>TRBD1|TRBV9|TRBJ1-2|NA
TGTGCCAGCAGAGGGACAGCTGATGGCTACACCTTC
CASRGTADGYTF
>NA|TRBV12-2|TRBJ2-7|NA
TGTGCAAGTCGGGCAGGGGTTTCAACACGCCCTGCCTACGAGCAGTACTTC
CASRAGVSTRPAYEQYF
>NA|TRBV10-3|TRBJ2-5|NA
TGTGCCATCAGTGAAAGGGACCTCCCCGGGGAGACCCAGTACTTC
CAISERDLPGETQYF
>NA|TRBV2|TRBJ2-2|NA
TGTGCCAGCAGCCCGGGGACTTTCCCCGGGGAGCTGTTTTTT
CASSPGTFPGELFF
>NA|TRBV28|TRBJ1-1|NA
TGTGCCAGTGGGACCCCCGGACGGACTGAAGCTTTCTTT
CASGTPGRTEAFF